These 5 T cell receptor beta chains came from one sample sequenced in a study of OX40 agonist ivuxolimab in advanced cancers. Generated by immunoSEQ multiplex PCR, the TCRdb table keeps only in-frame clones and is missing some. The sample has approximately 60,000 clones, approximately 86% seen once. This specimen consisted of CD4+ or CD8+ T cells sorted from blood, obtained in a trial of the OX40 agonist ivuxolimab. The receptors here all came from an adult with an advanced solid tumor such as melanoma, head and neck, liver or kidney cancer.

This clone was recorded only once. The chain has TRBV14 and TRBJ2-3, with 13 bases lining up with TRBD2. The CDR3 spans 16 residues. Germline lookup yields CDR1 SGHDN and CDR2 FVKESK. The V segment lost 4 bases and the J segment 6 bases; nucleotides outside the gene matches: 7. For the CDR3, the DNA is TGTGCCAGCAGCCCTGGACTAGCGGGAGCCGGTGATACGCAGTATTTT. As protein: CASSPGLAGAGDTQYF.

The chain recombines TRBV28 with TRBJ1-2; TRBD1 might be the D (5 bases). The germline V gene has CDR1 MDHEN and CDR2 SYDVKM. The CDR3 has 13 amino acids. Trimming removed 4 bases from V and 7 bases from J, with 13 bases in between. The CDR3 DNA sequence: TGTGCCAGCAGTTCTGACAGCTTTGGTGGCTACACCTTC. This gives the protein CASSSDSFGGYTF.

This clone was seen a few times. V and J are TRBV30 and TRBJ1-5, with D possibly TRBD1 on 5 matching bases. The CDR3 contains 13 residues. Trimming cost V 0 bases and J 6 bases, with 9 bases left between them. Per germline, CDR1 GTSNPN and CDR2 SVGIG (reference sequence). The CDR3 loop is CAWSVGGSQPQHF. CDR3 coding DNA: TGTGCCTGGAGTGTGGGGGGTTCTCAGCCCCAGCATTTT.

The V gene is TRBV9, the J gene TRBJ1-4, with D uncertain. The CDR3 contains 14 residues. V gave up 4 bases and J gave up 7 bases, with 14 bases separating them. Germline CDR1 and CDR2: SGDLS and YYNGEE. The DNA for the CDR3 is TGTGCCAGCAGCCCCGAGGCGACTGCTGAAAAACTGTTTTTT. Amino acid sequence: CASSPEATAEKLFF. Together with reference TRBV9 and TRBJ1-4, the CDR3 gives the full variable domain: DSGVTQTPKHLITATGQRVTLRCSPRSGDLSVYWYQQSLDQGLQFLIQYYNGEERAKGNILERFSAQQFPDLHSELNLSSLELGDSALYFCASSPEATAEKLFFGSGTQLSVL.

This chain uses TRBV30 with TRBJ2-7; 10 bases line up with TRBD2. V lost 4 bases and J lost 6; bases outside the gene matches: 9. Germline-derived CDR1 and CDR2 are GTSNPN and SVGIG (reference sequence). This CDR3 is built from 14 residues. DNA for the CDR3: TGTGCCTGGAACCACGGGACTAGCGAGGGCGAGCAGTACTTC. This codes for CAWNHGTSEGEQYF.